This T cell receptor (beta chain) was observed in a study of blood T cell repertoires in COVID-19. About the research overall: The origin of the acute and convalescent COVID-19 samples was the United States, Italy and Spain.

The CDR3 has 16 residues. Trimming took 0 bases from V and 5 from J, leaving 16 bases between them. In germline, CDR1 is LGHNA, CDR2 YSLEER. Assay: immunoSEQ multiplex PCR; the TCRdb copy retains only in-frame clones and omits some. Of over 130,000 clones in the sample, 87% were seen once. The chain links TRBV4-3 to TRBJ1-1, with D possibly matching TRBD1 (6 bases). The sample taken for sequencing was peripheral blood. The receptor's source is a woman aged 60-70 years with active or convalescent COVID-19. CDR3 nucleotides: TGCGCCAGCAGCCAAGACTACCCGGCCAGGGGTACTGAAGCTTTCTTT. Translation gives CASSQDYPARGTEAFF.